Here is one T cell receptor beta chain with its context. Ten or more counts support this clonotype. It lacks a known antigen. The record has no base qualities; no much larger clone is one base away. The protocol used for the library was 5' RACE. The reads were generated on a NextSeq 500. To correct for sequencing error and PCR bias, the TCR library protocol tagged individual cDNA molecules with unique molecular identifiers. Both TCR alpha and beta chains were sequenced, and tight co-correlation was observed between alpha and beta sequence abundances in each sample. The source study handled its data this way. Decombinator V4 was used to perform V gene, J gene and CDR3 annotation of TCR sequences. Expanded TCRs were defined as changing significantly between any two time points under a Poisson model with p below 0.0001. Abundances of TCRs were expressed as counts per million after normalisation to the total number of TCRs sequenced in each sample. MAIT TCRs were defined by TRAV1-2 paired with TRAJ12, TRAJ20 or TRAJ33, and iNKT TCRs by TRAV10 paired with TRAJ18. A search of VDJdb, accessed on 1 November 2021, was run for TCRs annotated to CMV, EBV and SARS-CoV-2, with TCRs annotated for multiple antigens excluded. In TCRdb, the public reads were trimmed at Q25 with fastp and aligned with MiXCR, with productive beta chains retained. Rows merge per CDR3 protein into single entries with the most common DNA and genes. TCRdb, rather than the study authors, made the V and J calls. A total of about 67,000 distinct CDR3 sequences appear in this sample, roughly 12% of them only once. The ten largest make up 3.8% of the sample.

The CDR3 goes from the cysteine to the phenylalanine over 13 residues. Solely the CDR3 DNA is kept, with 39 bases framed from the first base. Trimming removed 0 bases from V and 0 bases from J, leaving 3 bases between the germline ends. Based on the germline V gene, the CDR1 and CDR2 sequences are KGHSH and LQKENI. The sample originates from a study of early T cells in non-severe SARS-CoV-2 infection (dated by TCRdb to 2020 to 2023). Regarding the research as a whole: Bulk RNA from unsorted whole blood was used for TCR sequencing, so alpha and beta chains could not be paired. Results the study describes overall, beyond this receptor: VDJdb matching was skewed toward anti-spike CD8 responses and likely underestimated virus-specific expansions by missing private and CD4 specificities.

This was a case-control study nested in a cohort of healthcare workers in London, UK, who had nasopharyngeal swab PCR tests and blood samples taken every week. Between 23 and 31 March 2020, the week of the UK lockdown, healthcare workers were enrolled and then followed up weekly for as long as 16 weeks. The receptor was isolated from an adult who was a healthcare worker with PCR-confirmed SARS-CoV-2 infection or an uninfected control (not recorded which). Sequenced sample: whole blood. The chain employs TRBV18 and TRBJ2-7, with no reliable assignment of the D segment. At the DNA level, the sequence is TGTGCCAGCTCACCACCGAGCTCCTACGAGCAGTACTTC. Its product reads: CASSPPSSYEQYF.